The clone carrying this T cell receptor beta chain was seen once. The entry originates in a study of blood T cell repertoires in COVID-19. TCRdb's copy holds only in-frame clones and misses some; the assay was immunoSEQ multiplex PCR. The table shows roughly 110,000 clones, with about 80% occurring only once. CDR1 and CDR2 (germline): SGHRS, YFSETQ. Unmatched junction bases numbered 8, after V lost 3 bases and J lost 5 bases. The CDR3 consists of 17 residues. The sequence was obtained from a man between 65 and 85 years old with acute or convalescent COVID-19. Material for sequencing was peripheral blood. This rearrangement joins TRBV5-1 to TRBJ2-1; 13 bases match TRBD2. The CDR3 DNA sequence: TGCGCCAGCAGCTGGGTCCCCGGGACTAGCGGGGACAATGAGCAGTTCTTC. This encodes CASSWVPGTSGDNEQFF.